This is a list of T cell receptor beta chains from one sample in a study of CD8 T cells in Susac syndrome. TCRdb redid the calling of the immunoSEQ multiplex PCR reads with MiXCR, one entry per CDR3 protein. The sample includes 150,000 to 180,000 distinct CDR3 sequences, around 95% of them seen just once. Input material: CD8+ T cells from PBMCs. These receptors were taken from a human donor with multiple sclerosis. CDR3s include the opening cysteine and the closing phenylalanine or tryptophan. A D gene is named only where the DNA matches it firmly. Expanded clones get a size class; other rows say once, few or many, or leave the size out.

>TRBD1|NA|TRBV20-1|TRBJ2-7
CSARGRGQYEQYF
TGCAGTGCTAGAGGCAGGGGGCAGTACGAGCAGTACTTC
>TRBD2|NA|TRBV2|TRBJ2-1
CASSGETSADSMWQFF
TGTGCCAGCAGTGGAGAGACTAGCGCCGATTCGATGTGGCAGTTCTTC
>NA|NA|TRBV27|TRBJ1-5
CASSMTGSNQPQHF
TGTGCCAGCAGTATGACAGGTAGCAATCAGCCCCAGCATTTT
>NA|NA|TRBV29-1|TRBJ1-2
CSVEGIYGYTF
TGCAGCGTTGAAGGGATCTATGGCTACACCTTC
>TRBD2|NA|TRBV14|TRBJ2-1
CASSQELAGYNEQFF
TGTGCCAGCAGCCAAGAACTAGCGGGCTACAATGAGCAGTTCTTC
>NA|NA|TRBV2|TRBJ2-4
CASSDAVAKNIQYF
TGTGCCAGCAGTGACGCTGTCGCCAAAAACATTCAGTACTTC
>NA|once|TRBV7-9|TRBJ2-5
CASRTISTRGETQYF
TGTGCCAGCAGAACAATTAGCACTCGAGGAGAGACCCAGTACTTC
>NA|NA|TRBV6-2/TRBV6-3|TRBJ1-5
CASSYSRKPQHF
TGTGCCAGCAGTTACTCGAGAAAGCCCCAGCATTTT
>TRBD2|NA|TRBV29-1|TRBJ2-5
CSDQPGLATGETQYF
TGCAGCGACCAGCCGGGACTAGCAACCGGTGAGACCCAGTACTTC
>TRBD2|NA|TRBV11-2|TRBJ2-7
CASSLVIWLAGGASPYEQYF
TGTGCCAGCAGCTTAGTTATATGGCTAGCGGGGGGCGCTAGCCCCTACGAGCAGTACTTC
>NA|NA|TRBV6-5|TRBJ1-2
CASGYSGAYGYTF
TGTGCCAGCGGGTATTCAGGGGCCTATGGCTACACCTTC
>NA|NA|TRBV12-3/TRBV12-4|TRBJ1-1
CASSSGAGSTEAFF
TGTGCCAGCAGTTCGGGGGCGGGTAGCACTGAAGCTTTCTTT
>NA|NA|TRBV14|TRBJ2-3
CASSQEISGTQYF
TGTGCCAGCAGCCAAGAAATATCGGGCACGCAGTATTTT
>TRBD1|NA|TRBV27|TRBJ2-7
CASSPFIHQGAVSYEQYF
TGTGCCAGCAGTCCATTTATTCACCAGGGGGCAGTTAGTTACGAGCAGTACTTC
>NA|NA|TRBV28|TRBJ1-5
CASSLQLNQPQHF
TGTGCCAGCAGTTTGCAGCTCAATCAGCCCCAGCATTTT
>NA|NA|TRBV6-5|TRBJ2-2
CASRLPYTGELFF
TGTGCCAGCAGACTTCCCTACACCGGGGAGCTGTTTTTT
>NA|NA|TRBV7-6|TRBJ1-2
CASSLYIGEPNGYTF
TGTGCCAGCAGCTTATACATCGGGGAACCGAATGGCTACACCTTC
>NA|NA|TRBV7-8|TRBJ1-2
CASSLKQGGYGYTF
TGTGCCAGCAGCTTAAAACAGGGAGGCTATGGCTACACCTTC
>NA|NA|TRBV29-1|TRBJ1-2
CSVQSESYGYTF
TGCAGCGTTCAATCAGAGAGCTATGGCTACACCTTC